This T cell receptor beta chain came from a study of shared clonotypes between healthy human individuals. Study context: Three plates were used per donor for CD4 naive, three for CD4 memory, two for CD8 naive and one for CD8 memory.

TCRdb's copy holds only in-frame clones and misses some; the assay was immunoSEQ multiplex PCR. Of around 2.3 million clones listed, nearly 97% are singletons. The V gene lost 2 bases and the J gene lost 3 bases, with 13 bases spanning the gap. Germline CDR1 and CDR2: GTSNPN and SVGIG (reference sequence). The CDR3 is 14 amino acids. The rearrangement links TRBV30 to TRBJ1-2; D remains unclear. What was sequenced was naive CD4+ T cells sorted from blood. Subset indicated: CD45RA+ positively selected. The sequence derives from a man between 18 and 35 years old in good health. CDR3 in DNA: TGTGCCTGGAGTAGTTTTTCGAAGGACTATGGCTACACCTTC. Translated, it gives CAWSSFSKDYGYTF. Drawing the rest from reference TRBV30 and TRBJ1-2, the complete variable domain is SQTIHQWPATLVQPVGSPLSLECTVEGTSNPNLYWYRQAAGRGLQLLFYSVGIGQISSEVPQNLSASRPQDRQFILSSKKLLLSDSGFYLCAWSSFSKDYGYTFGSGTRLTVV.